These 16 T cell receptor beta chains share one sample of origin, sequenced in a study of T cells in Graves' hyperthyroidism and ophthalmopathy. Amplification yielded TCR beta CDR3 regions, with RNA transcripts as the source. Researchers ran a first-round RT-PCR on the TCR CDR3 using the HTBI primer set. TCRdb reprocessed the multiplex PCR reads with MiXCR, giving one entry per CDR3 protein. The sample includes some 180,000 distinct CDR3 sequences, 17% seen only once; the top ten take under 35%. The sample taken for sequencing was blood. The receptors were gathered from a woman in her forties or fifties with Graves' hyperthyroidism.

This clonotype was detected only a few times. V is TRBV19 and J is TRBJ1-4; no definite D call. The CDR3 is 15 amino acids. Germline V CDR1 and CDR2: LNHDA, SQIVND (reference sequence). V was pared by 6 bases and J by 6 bases, with 17 bases between. Here the CDR3 reads CASRPILSVHEKLFF. As DNA, the CDR3 is TGTGCCAGTAGACCGATACTTTCAGTGCATGAAAAACTGTTTTTT.

This clonotype has ten or more counts. The V and J genes are TRBV6-1 and TRBJ2-1, with 9 positions matching TRBD2. Germline V CDR1 and CDR2: MNHNS, SASEGT. This CDR3 region has 14 residues. The trim removed 6 bases at V and 4 bases at J, leaving 4 bases unmatched. The CDR3 bases are TGTGCCAGCAGGAATAGCGGGGGTTACAATGAGCAGTTCTTC. Its protein is CASRNSGGYNEQFF.

The genes are TRBV7-2 and TRBJ1-2, with a weak D call TRBD1 (5 bases). The V gene lost 6 bases and the J gene lost 3 bases, with 11 bases spanning the gap. CDR1 SGHTA and CDR2 FQGNSA come from the germline V gene. CDR3 length equals 13 residues. CDR3 sequence: CASRAGGHYGYTF. The CDR3 DNA reads TGTGCCAGCAGAGCTGGGGGTCACTATGGCTACACCTTC.

This clonotype was observed many times. CDR3: CASSGTGKGEKLFF. In DNA form, the CDR3 reads TGTGCCAGCAGTGGGACAGGGAAGGGTGAAAAACTGTTTTTT. The V call is TRBV2, the J call TRBJ1-4, with 8 positions matching TRBD1. Germline V gene data show CDR1 as SNHLY and CDR2 as FYNNEI. V lost 4 bases and J lost 7; bases outside the gene matches: 5. The CDR3 length is 14 residues.

This clonotype was seen repeatedly, ten times or more. This chain connects TRBV6-6 to TRBJ2-7, with D perhaps TRBD2 (5 bases). V was shortened by 0 bases and J by 3 bases, with 12 bases between the two germline ends. The length of the CDR3 is 15 residues. CDR1 is MNHNY, CDR2 SVGAGI, per germline (reference sequence). The CDR3, as DNA: TGTGCCAGCAGTTACTCCGGGCTCGAGGGCTACGAGCAGTACTTC. It specifies CASSYSGLEGYEQYF.

This clonotype has more than one count but fewer than ten. This chain connects TRBV7-9 to TRBJ2-1; TRBD2 might be the D (5 bases). This CDR3 has 16 amino acids. CDR1 and CDR2 from the germline V gene are SEHNR and FQNEAQ (reference sequence). V lost 4 bases to trimming and J lost 1 base, with 14 bases between them. The CDR3 loop reads CASSSGGQGSYNEQFF. The DNA for the CDR3 is TGTGCCAGCAGCTCTGGAGGCCAAGGGTCCTACAATGAGCAGTTCTTC.

The rearrangement links TRBV6-1 to TRBJ2-7, with D perhaps being TRBD1 or TRBD2 (5 bases each). This CDR3 spans 12 amino acids. The V and J ends lost 9 bases and 5 bases respectively, with 14 bases between them. From germline, CDR1 is MNHNS and CDR2 SASEGT. CDR3 sequence (DNA): TGTGCCAGTCAACCGGGACCCCACGAGCAGTACTTC. As protein: CASQPGPHEQYF.

J is TRBJ2-7 and V is TRBV14; D remains unclear. The germline V and J ends were trimmed by 0 bases and 3 bases, with 12 bases remaining between them. The CDR3 consists of 15 residues. Per germline, CDR1 SGHDN and CDR2 FVKESK. Written as DNA, the CDR3 is TGTGCCAGCAGCCAAGATTCGGTCAGATACTACGAGCAGTACTTC. Encoded protein: CASSQDSVRYYEQYF.

This clonotype showed up just once. This sequence joins TRBV9 and TRBJ2-7, with D maybe TRBD2 (6 bases). CDR1 is SGDLS, CDR2 YYNGEE, per germline. The CDR3 is 16 amino acids. CDR3 nucleotide sequence: TGTGTTAGCAGCGTTAGTGTCGGGGGAAAGACGTACGAGCAGTACTTC. It specifies CVSSVSVGGKTYEQYF. The full variable domain, with the rest looked up from reference TRBV9 and TRBJ2-7, is DSGVTQTPKHLITATGQRVTLRCSPRSGDLSVYWYQQSLDQGLQFLIQYYNGEERAKGNILERFSAQQFPDLHSELNLSSLELGDSALYFCVSSVSVGGKTYEQYFGPGTRLTVT.

The chain recombines TRBV19 with TRBJ1-1, with D unclear. This CDR3 comprises 15 residues. Germline CDR1 and CDR2: LNHDA and SQIVND (reference sequence). Deletions cut 3 bases from V and 5 bases from J, with 16 bases between. CDR3 residues: CASSIWSGGKTEAFF. The CDR3 bases are TGTGCCAGTAGTATCTGGAGTGGCGGTAAGACTGAAGCTTTCTTT.

This clonotype came up many times. The chain couples TRBV12-3 or TRBV12-4 to TRBJ1-2; the D gene is possibly TRBD1 (5 bases). The V and J ends lost 5 bases and 5 bases respectively, with 15 bases between them. The CDR3 covers 14 residues. CDR3 in amino acids: CASSPGRDPYGYTF. DNA of the CDR3: TGTGCCAGCAGTCCGGGACGGGATCCTTATGGCTACACCTTC.

The table lists this clonotype with a few counts. The genes are TRBV6-4 and TRBJ2-3; TRBD1 agrees at 7 bases. The ends lost 4 bases at V and 2 bases at J; junction bases unmatched: 3. Germline V gene sequence: CDR1 MRHNA, CDR2 SNTAGT. The CDR3 is made up of 14 amino acids. DNA for the CDR3: TGTGCCAGCAGTGGACAGGGAGACACAGATACGCAGTATTTT. As protein: CASSGQGDTDTQYF.

The chain has TRBV11-1 and TRBJ1-1; tentative D call: TRBD1 (6 bases). The V gene lost 4 bases and the J gene lost 3 bases, with 15 bases spanning the gap. CDR1 is SGHAT, CDR2 FQDESV, per germline (reference sequence). The CDR3 contains 15 residues. This CDR3 is CASSSRGGLDTEAFF. DNA of the CDR3: TGTGCCAGCAGCTCCCGCGGGGGGCTTGACACTGAAGCTTTCTTT.

This clonotype showed up many times. The rearrangement uses TRBV20-1 and TRBJ1-5, with TRBD1 matching 10 bases. CDR1 and CDR2 from the germline V gene are DFQATT and SNEGSKA (reference sequence). There are 15 residues in the CDR3. V lost 0 bases, J lost 6 bases, and 5 bases stayed unmatched. The CDR3 loop is CSARDMTGGGQPQHF. CDR3 coding DNA: TGCAGTGCTAGAGACATGACAGGGGGCGGTCAGCCCCAGCATTTT.

This clonotype came up many times. The V and J genes are TRBV7-2 and TRBJ2-7; D perhaps matches TRBD1 (5 bases). V lost 3 bases and J 2 bases, leaving 8 bases between the germline ends. Germline loops: CDR1 SGHTA, CDR2 FQGNSA. The CDR3 spans 13 residues. CDR3 amino acids: CASSFDSPYEQYF. CDR3 in DNA: TGTGCCAGCAGCTTTGACAGCCCCTACGAGCAGTACTTC.

This clonotype was counted many times. CDR3 nucleotides: TGTGCCAGCAGCTCCGGGGAGGGGGCATCAGTGGGAGAGACCCAGTACTTC. It is translated as CASSSGEGASVGETQYF. V is TRBV7-9 and J is TRBJ2-5; D is tentatively TRBD1 or TRBD2 (7 bases each). Between the trimmed V and J ends, which lost 4 bases and 4 bases, there was a span of 22 bases. Germline CDR1 and CDR2: SEHNR and FQNEAQ (reference sequence). The CDR3 is 17 residues long.